Detailed here is one TCR beta chain. Antigen: not known. This record comes from a study of T cell responses to AZD1222 COVID-19 vaccine. CDR1 is DFQATT and CDR2 is SNEGSKA in the germline V gene (reference sequence). Between the trimmed V and J ends, which lost 1 base and 7 bases, there was a span of 7 bases. This CDR3 is built from 11 residues. Points from the study as a whole: Baseline serology detected seropositivity in only six or seven AZD1222 recipients. Clonal diversity was possibly underestimated; the donors were predominantly white British and more often female. Spike-specific TCR breadth rose after two AZD1222 doses, and depth rose as well.

Clones were read by immunoSEQ multiplex PCR, and TCRdb kept only the in-frame ones, dropping some. The table records tens of thousands of clones, 90% of them present only once. Sequencing used peripheral blood, obtained on day 0 of AZD1222 vaccination. The V call is TRBV20-1, the J call TRBJ2-5, with D possibly being TRBD1 (5 bases). The TCR was taken from an adult in good health. CDR3 in DNA: TGCAGTGCTAGAGGGGGCTTGACCCAGTACTTC. Protein sequence: CSARGGLTQYF.